This is a list of T cell receptor beta chains from one sample in a study of T-cell memory formation after mild COVID-19. Using its own MiXCR run on the 5' RACE reads, TCRdb lists one record per CDR3 protein. The table includes 550,000 to 600,000 distinct CDR3 sequences, 20% to 25% detected once. The sample consisted of PBMCs or a T cell subset sorted from them (not recorded which). The receptor source for this set is an adult woman who had mild COVID-19 (a few samples of this study predate the infection). Cell type and time point are not known. Both conserved end residues are part of each CDR3.

v_call: TRBV6-2/TRBV6-3; j_call: TRBJ2-1; cdr3_aa: CASTDLDEQFF
v_call: TRBV7-9; j_call: TRBJ2-2; cdr3_aa: CASSAGQPTGELFF
v_call: TRBV11-2; j_call: TRBJ2-2; cdr3_aa: CASSGWLRTGELFF
v_call: TRBV27; j_call: TRBJ1-1; cdr3_aa: CASRPLQGNTEAFF
v_call: TRBV7-9; j_call: TRBJ2-6; cdr3_aa: CASSLGAF
v_call: TRBV6-6; j_call: TRBJ1-1; cdr3_aa: CASSYTVTGLNTEAFF
v_call: TRBV7-2; j_call: TRBJ1-1; cdr3_aa: CASSLRTGGGRNTEAFF
v_call: TRBV4-2; j_call: TRBJ2-1; cdr3_aa: CASSHGGGGYEQFF
v_call: TRBV12-3/TRBV12-4; j_call: TRBJ2-1; cdr3_aa: CASSLGTSGGRHEQFF
v_call: TRBV14; j_call: TRBJ2-3; cdr3_aa: CASSRGRSGTQYF
v_call: TRBV5-1; j_call: TRBJ2-1; cdr3_aa: CASSPLAGASNEQFF
v_call: TRBV6-5; j_call: TRBJ1-4; cdr3_aa: CASRRGFGATDGKLFF
v_call: TRBV7-8; j_call: TRBJ2-7; cdr3_aa: CASSIVRGGYEQYF
v_call: TRBV29-1; j_call: TRBJ1-1; cdr3_aa: CSARQILNTEAFF
v_call: TRBV6-6; j_call: TRBJ1-1; cdr3_aa: CASSNSRELGNTEAFF
v_call: TRBV5-1; j_call: TRBJ1-5; cdr3_aa: CASSSDSNQPQHF
v_call: TRBV7-9; j_call: TRBJ1-2; cdr3_aa: CASSSSSPSSNYGYTF
v_call: TRBV14; j_call: TRBJ1-2; cdr3_aa: CASSQGQPANYGYTF
v_call: TRBV10-3; j_call: TRBJ2-7; cdr3_aa: CAISEDRAYEQYF
v_call: TRBV12-3/TRBV12-4; j_call: TRBJ2-7; cdr3_aa: CASSKESSYEQYF
v_call: TRBV12-3/TRBV12-4; j_call: TRBJ2-7; cdr3_aa: CASSDGTGLEQYF
v_call: TRBV25-1; j_call: TRBJ2-4; cdr3_aa: CASRERGAGAKNIQYF
v_call: TRBV4-3; j_call: TRBJ2-1; cdr3_aa: CASSQEGLSGAAHNEQFF
v_call: TRBV6-2/TRBV6-3; j_call: TRBJ2-7; cdr3_aa: CASSPGGGVDEQYF
v_call: TRBV30; j_call: TRBJ1-2; cdr3_aa: CAWTGQSVYGYTF
v_call: TRBV3-1; j_call: TRBJ2-1; cdr3_aa: CASSLRLAGVRNEQFF
v_call: TRBV12-3/TRBV12-4; j_call: TRBJ1-2; cdr3_aa: CASSLLPRPRNGYTF
v_call: TRBV10-3; j_call: TRBJ2-1; cdr3_aa: CAISGAGGTGNEQFF
v_call: TRBV27; j_call: TRBJ2-1; cdr3_aa: CASSLIGTSSYNEQFF
v_call: TRBV7-8; j_call: TRBJ1-1; cdr3_aa: CASSWTEGYTEAFF
v_call: TRBV6-5; j_call: TRBJ2-7; cdr3_aa: CASSPLAGLSYEQYF
v_call: TRBV5-1; j_call: TRBJ2-7; cdr3_aa: CASSLQGSGYEQYF
v_call: TRBV20-1; j_call: TRBJ2-2; cdr3_aa: CSAFSGRAGGELFF
v_call: TRBV5-1; j_call: TRBJ2-7; cdr3_aa: CASSLNGPYEQYF
v_call: TRBV7-6; j_call: TRBJ2-2; cdr3_aa: CASSLAPTSGGHGELFF
v_call: TRBV5-6; j_call: TRBJ1-5; cdr3_aa: CASSRRGNGNQPQHF
v_call: TRBV4-1; j_call: TRBJ2-2; cdr3_aa: CASSQLTGKENTGELFF
v_call: TRBV7-3; j_call: TRBJ2-7; cdr3_aa: CASSSTGTASYEQYF
v_call: TRBV4-1; j_call: TRBJ2-1; cdr3_aa: CASSHLGLAGGQEFF
v_call: TRBV3-1; j_call: TRBJ1-1; cdr3_aa: CASSQDGAGGGRTEAFF
v_call: TRBV4-1; j_call: TRBJ2-5; cdr3_aa: CASSQTLGVQVQYF